This T cell receptor beta chain came from a study of T-cell memory formation after mild COVID-19. Regarding the study as a whole: The appearance of some responding clones in pre-infection memory suggested that cross-reactive memory joined. CD4+ contracting clones lay mainly in CM and EM, CD8+ ones in EMRA. Clones contracting across day 15 to 85 had a balanced CD4/CD8 profile; later expanding clones leaned CD4+.

Each CDR3 protein is one row after TCRdb ran MiXCR on the 5' RACE reads. Among around 310,000 distinct CDR3 sequences listed, around a sixth were seen once. The CDR3 consists of 13 residues. The V end was cut by 1 base, the J end by 5 bases, with 8 bases between. CDR1 is SEHNR, CDR2 FQNEAQ, per germline (reference sequence). This clonotype was counted between two and nine times. Its matching antigen is unknown. Sequenced input: PBMCs or a T cell subset sorted from them (not recorded which). The receptor was isolated from a man between 18 and 29 years old who had mild COVID-19 (a few samples of this study predate the infection). Cell type and time point are not known. V and J are TRBV7-9 and TRBJ1-1; the D gene is possibly TRBD1 (5 bases). The CDR3, as DNA: TGTGCCAGCAGCTTAGAATCAGGGACTGAAGCTTTCTTT. Translation: CASSLESGTEAFF.